This TCR beta chain appears in the sequencing data of a study of OX40 agonist ivuxolimab in advanced cancers. Study-wide context: Averaging 60 years in age, with a range of about 23 to 79, the cohort was about 83% male.

About this clone: Other DNA sequences in the same sample also yield this CDR3.

Trimming shortened V by 0 bases and J by 0 bases, and 10 bases separated the two germline ends. This CDR3 is built from 16 residues. Germline assignment: CDR1 MGHRA and CDR2 YSYEKL. TCRdb keeps only in-frame clones here, not all; method: immunoSEQ multiplex PCR. The table shows tens of thousands of clones, with more than 85% occurring only once. The receptor comes from an adult with an advanced solid tumor such as melanoma, head and neck, liver or kidney cancer. This chain joins TRBV4-1 and TRBJ2-3, with no clear D. Sequencing used CD4+ or CD8+ T cells sorted from blood, obtained in a trial of the OX40 agonist ivuxolimab. The CDR3 region is CASSQETGPSTDTQYF. The CDR3 nucleotides are TGCGCCAGCAGCCAAGAGACGGGTCCTAGCACAGATACGCAGTATTTT.